These T cell receptor beta chains were read from a single sample in a study of shared clonotypes between healthy human individuals. Clones were sequenced by immunoSEQ multiplex PCR, and TCRdb holds only the in-frame ones, with some missing. The sample includes 2,500,000 or so clones, 90% to 95% of them seen just once. The sample taken for sequencing was naive CD4+ T cells from PBMCs. The receptor source for this set is a man between 18 and 29 years old in good health. Some clones in this sample may be carry-over from other donors' samples. CDR3s include the opening cysteine and the closing phenylalanine or tryptophan. Each record gives: V gene, D gene, J gene, clone size, CDR3 protein, CDR3 DNA. D genes are given only for firm matches. Clone sizes are given selectively: once, few, many, or a class where the clone is expanded.

v_call: TRBV10-3; d_call: TRBD1; j_call: TRBJ1-5; clone_size: -; cdr3_aa: CAIGQGVRQPQHF; cdr3_nt: TGTGCCATCGGACAGGGGGTTCGTCAGCCCCAGCATTTT
v_call: TRBV6-5; d_call: -; j_call: TRBJ2-7; clone_size: few; cdr3_aa: CASSYRYEQYF; cdr3_nt: TGTGCCAGCAGTTATCGTTACGAGCAGTACTTC
v_call: TRBV28; d_call: TRBD2; j_call: TRBJ2-2; clone_size: -; cdr3_aa: CASQRWSGGGGELFF; cdr3_nt: TGTGCCAGTCAACGGTGGAGCGGGGGCGGCGGGGAGCTGTTTTTT
v_call: TRBV11-1; d_call: -; j_call: TRBJ1-1; clone_size: once; cdr3_aa: CASSLVAREVNTEAFF; cdr3_nt: TGTGCCAGCAGCTTAGTAGCACGTGAAGTGAACACTGAAGCTTTCTTT
v_call: TRBV7-2; d_call: TRBD1; j_call: TRBJ2-7; clone_size: -; cdr3_aa: CASSLDRGYGEQYF; cdr3_nt: TGTGCCAGCAGCCTGGACAGGGGGTATGGCGAGCAGTACTTC
v_call: TRBV2; d_call: -; j_call: TRBJ2-1; clone_size: -; cdr3_aa: CASSGSGTNEQFF; cdr3_nt: TGTGCCAGCAGTGGATCAGGAACAAATGAGCAGTTCTTC
v_call: TRBV28; d_call: TRBD1; j_call: TRBJ1-1; clone_size: -; cdr3_aa: CASSLWGQGASTEAFF; cdr3_nt: TGTGCCAGCAGTTTATGGGGACAGGGGGCTTCCACTGAAGCTTTCTTT
v_call: TRBV15; d_call: TRBD1; j_call: TRBJ1-1; clone_size: -; cdr3_aa: CATSRDGTGMNTEAFF; cdr3_nt: TGTGCCACCAGCAGAGATGGGACAGGGATGAACACTGAAGCTTTCTTT
v_call: TRBV28; d_call: -; j_call: TRBJ1-2; clone_size: -; cdr3_aa: CASRLGGEYYGYTF; cdr3_nt: TGTGCCAGCAGATTAGGGGGGGAGTACTATGGCTACACCTTC
v_call: TRBV6-1; d_call: TRBD1; j_call: TRBJ2-7; clone_size: -; cdr3_aa: CASSKPGQGAYEQYF; cdr3_nt: TGTGCCAGCAGTAAACCGGGACAGGGGGCCTACGAGCAGTACTTC
v_call: TRBV4-3; d_call: TRBD1; j_call: TRBJ2-6; clone_size: -; cdr3_aa: CASSQRRGQMSSGANVLTF; cdr3_nt: TGCGCCAGCAGCCAACGTAGGGGACAGATGAGCTCTGGGGCCAACGTCCTGACTTTC
v_call: TRBV7-3; d_call: TRBD1; j_call: TRBJ2-1; clone_size: once; cdr3_aa: CASSWVPGQGMIGNEQFF; cdr3_nt: TGTGCCAGCAGCTGGGTCCCGGGACAGGGGATGATAGGGAATGAGCAGTTCTTC
v_call: TRBV11-2; d_call: -; j_call: TRBJ2-2; clone_size: -; cdr3_aa: CASSHGPSDGGW; cdr3_nt: TGTGCCAGCAGCCACGGGCCTAGTGATGGAGGCTGG
v_call: TRBV6-4; d_call: -; j_call: TRBJ1-2; clone_size: -; cdr3_aa: CASSDSGDPYFYGYTF; cdr3_nt: TGTGCCAGCAGTGACTCAGGAGACCCCTACTTTTATGGCTACACCTTC
v_call: TRBV11-2; d_call: TRBD2; j_call: TRBJ2-1; clone_size: -; cdr3_aa: CASSPGTSGNEQFF; cdr3_nt: TGTGCCAGCAGCCCGGGGACTAGTGGCAATGAGCAGTTCTTC
v_call: TRBV7-8; d_call: -; j_call: TRBJ2-7; clone_size: -; cdr3_aa: CASSLPGDRHEQYF; cdr3_nt: TGTGCCAGCAGCTTGCCAGGGGATAGACACGAGCAGTACTTC
v_call: TRBV7-2; d_call: TRBD1; j_call: TRBJ1-3; clone_size: -; cdr3_aa: CASSPSTGPNTIYF; cdr3_nt: TGTGCCAGCAGCCCGTCGACAGGGCCAAACACCATATATTTT
v_call: TRBV28; d_call: TRBD1; j_call: TRBJ2-3; clone_size: once; cdr3_aa: CASSIGQGITDTQYF; cdr3_nt: TGTGCCAGCAGTATAGGACAGGGGATCACAGATACGCAGTATTTT
v_call: TRBV28; d_call: -; j_call: TRBJ2-7; clone_size: -; cdr3_aa: CASSLATGVHEQYF; cdr3_nt: TGTGCCAGCAGTTTAGCTACGGGGGTCCACGAGCAGTACTTC
v_call: TRBV7-9; d_call: -; j_call: TRBJ2-3; clone_size: -; cdr3_aa: CASSLRSASTDTQYF; cdr3_nt: TGTGCCAGCAGCTTACGGTCGGCCTCCACAGATACGCAGTATTTT
v_call: TRBV5-1; d_call: -; j_call: TRBJ2-2; clone_size: -; cdr3_aa: CASSCERNTGELFF; cdr3_nt: TGCGCCAGCAGCTGTGAGAGAAACACCGGGGAGCTGTTTTTT
v_call: TRBV4-2; d_call: -; j_call: TRBJ1-2; clone_size: -; cdr3_aa: CASSQEKIRGGYGYTF; cdr3_nt: TGTGCCAGCAGCCAAGAAAAGATTCGAGGGGGCTATGGCTACACCTTC
v_call: TRBV7-2; d_call: -; j_call: TRBJ2-7; clone_size: -; cdr3_aa: CASSPMGGSYEQYF; cdr3_nt: TGTGCCAGCAGCCCTATGGGGGGTTCCTACGAGCAGTACTTC
v_call: TRBV28; d_call: -; j_call: TRBJ2-1; clone_size: -; cdr3_aa: CASSLDYNEQFF; cdr3_nt: TGTGCCAGCAGCTTAGACTACAATGAGCAGTTCTTC
v_call: TRBV11-3; d_call: TRBD2; j_call: TRBJ2-1; clone_size: -; cdr3_aa: CASSSVMSGTSGTEQFF; cdr3_nt: TGTGCCAGCAGCTCCGTAATGTCCGGGACTAGCGGGACTGAGCAGTTCTTC
v_call: TRBV5-1; d_call: -; j_call: TRBJ2-4; clone_size: -; cdr3_aa: CASSLALGFYNIQYF; cdr3_nt: TGCGCCAGCAGCTTGGCCTTGGGGTTTTACAACATTCAGTACTTC
v_call: TRBV5-1; d_call: -; j_call: TRBJ2-4; clone_size: -; cdr3_aa: CASSLGQKRDIQYF; cdr3_nt: TGCGCCAGCAGCCTGGGACAAAAACGCGACATTCAGTACTTC
v_call: TRBV9; d_call: TRBD1; j_call: TRBJ2-2; clone_size: -; cdr3_aa: CASSVSGTAYTGELFF; cdr3_nt: TGTGCCAGCAGCGTATCCGGGACAGCCTACACCGGGGAGCTGTTTTTT
v_call: TRBV19; d_call: -; j_call: TRBJ2-7; clone_size: -; cdr3_aa: CASSIADGYEQYF; cdr3_nt: TGTGCCAGTAGTATCGCGGACGGCTACGAGCAGTACTTC
v_call: TRBV27; d_call: -; j_call: TRBJ2-7; clone_size: -; cdr3_aa: CASSLGPPGHVYEQYF; cdr3_nt: TGTGCCAGCAGTTTAGGGCCACCGGGACACGTATACGAGCAGTACTTC
v_call: TRBV7-3; d_call: -; j_call: TRBJ1-3; clone_size: -; cdr3_aa: CASSLGYGPSSGNTIYF; cdr3_nt: TGTGCCAGCAGCTTAGGTTATGGACCGTCCTCTGGAAACACCATATATTTT
v_call: TRBV5-6; d_call: -; j_call: TRBJ2-3; clone_size: -; cdr3_aa: CASSPREAWVLGTQYF; cdr3_nt: TGTGCCAGCAGCCCCCGGGAAGCATGGGTTTTGGGGACGCAGTATTTT
v_call: TRBV6-1; d_call: -; j_call: TRBJ2-7; clone_size: -; cdr3_aa: CASSERSYEQYF; cdr3_nt: TGTGCCAGCAGTGAACGGTCATACGAGCAGTACTTC
v_call: TRBV19; d_call: TRBD1; j_call: TRBJ2-1; clone_size: -; cdr3_aa: CASLDRGRNNEQFF; cdr3_nt: TGTGCCAGTCTTGACAGGGGGCGGAACAATGAGCAGTTCTTC
v_call: TRBV5-1; d_call: -; j_call: TRBJ1-1; clone_size: once; cdr3_aa: CASFQSVGAGDTEAFF; cdr3_nt: TGCGCCAGCTTCCAAAGCGTAGGGGCGGGGGACACTGAAGCTTTCTTT
v_call: TRBV5-4; d_call: -; j_call: TRBJ2-3; clone_size: -; cdr3_aa: CASTPGGSEAVAQYF; cdr3_nt: TGTGCCAGCACCCCTGGCGGGTCGGAAGCTGTGGCGCAGTATTTT
v_call: TRBV28; d_call: TRBD2; j_call: TRBJ2-7; clone_size: -; cdr3_aa: CASSLGTSGIYEQYF; cdr3_nt: TGTGCCAGCAGCCTAGGGACTAGCGGGATCTACGAGCAGTACTTC